The TCR beta chain under discussion was sequenced for a study of regulatory T cells in long-lasting Graves disease. The time point is: persistent/refractory GD, antithyroid drugs over 5 years with positive TRAb. Scientists built the TCR library using RNA that was extracted from PBMCs. Doctors identified Graves' disease using the American Thyroid Association guidelines. Study findings and constraints: New patients shared fewer public clonotypes (about 1,000) than persistent patients did (about 3,000). Persistent disease exhibited a predilection for TRBV28, TRBJ1-2 and TRBJ2-5.

About this clonotype itself: The antigen is undetermined.

iRepertoire HTBI primers and Arm-PCR of CDR3 regions built TCR beta libraries. Original processing notes: The samples yielded approximately 62 TRBV and 13 to 15 TRBJ segments. Each CDR3 protein gets one entry after TCRdb re-called the multiplex PCR reads with MiXCR. The V and J calls follow TCRdb's processing rather than the paper's. The sample contains over 350,000 distinct CDR3 sequences, more than 20% of which appear only once. Per the germline V gene, CDR1 is SQVTM and CDR2 is ANQGSEA. V lost 6 bases and J 6 bases, leaving 15 bases between the germline ends. The CDR3 contains 13 residues. V and J are TRBV29-1 and TRBJ1-5; maybe TRBD1 (5 bases). This TCR was sampled from a female donor with Graves disease. This specimen was peripheral blood mononuclear cells (PBMCs), taken when the disease was refractory, from a patient treated with antithyroid drugs. CDR3 in DNA: TGCAGCGTACCGAGGGGCGGGGGTCAGCCCCAGCATTTT. This translates into CSVPRGGGQPQHF.